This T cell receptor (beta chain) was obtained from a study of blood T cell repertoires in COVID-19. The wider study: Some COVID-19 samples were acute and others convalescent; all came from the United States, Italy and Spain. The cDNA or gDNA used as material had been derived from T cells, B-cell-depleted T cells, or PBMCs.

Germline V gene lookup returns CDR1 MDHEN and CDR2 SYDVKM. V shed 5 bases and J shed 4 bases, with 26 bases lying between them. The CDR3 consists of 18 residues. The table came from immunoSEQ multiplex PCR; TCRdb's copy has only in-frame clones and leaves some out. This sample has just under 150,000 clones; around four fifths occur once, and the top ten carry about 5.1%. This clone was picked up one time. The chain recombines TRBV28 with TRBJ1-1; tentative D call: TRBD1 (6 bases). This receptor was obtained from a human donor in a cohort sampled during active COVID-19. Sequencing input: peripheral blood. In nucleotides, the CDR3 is TGTGCCAGCAGTCCCCGACGCGGGGGGGGCTTACGCGTCACTGAAGCTTTCTTT. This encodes CASSPRRGGGLRVTEAFF.